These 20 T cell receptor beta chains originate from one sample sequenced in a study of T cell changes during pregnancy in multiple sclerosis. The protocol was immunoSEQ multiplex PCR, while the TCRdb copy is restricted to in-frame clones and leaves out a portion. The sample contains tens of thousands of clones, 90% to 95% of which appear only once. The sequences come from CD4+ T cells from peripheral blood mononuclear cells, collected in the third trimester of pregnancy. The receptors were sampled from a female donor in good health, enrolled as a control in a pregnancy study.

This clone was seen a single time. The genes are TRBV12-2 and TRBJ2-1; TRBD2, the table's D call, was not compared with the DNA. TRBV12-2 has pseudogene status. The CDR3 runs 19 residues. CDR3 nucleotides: TGTGCAAGTCGCACTCCCACCGGGACTAGCGGGGGGCAATACAATGAGCAGTTCTTC. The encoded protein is CASRTPTGTSGGQYNEQFF.

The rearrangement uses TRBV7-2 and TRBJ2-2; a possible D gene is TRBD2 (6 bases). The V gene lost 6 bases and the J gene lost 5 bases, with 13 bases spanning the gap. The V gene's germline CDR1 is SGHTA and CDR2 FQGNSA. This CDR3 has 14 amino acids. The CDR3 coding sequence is TGTGCCAGCAGAACCGCGGGGAAGACCGGGGAGCTGTTTTTT. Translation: CASRTAGKTGELFF.

The CDR3 DNA sequence: TGTGCCAGCAGCCTCGCTAGGGGAGGTTTCGATGAGCAGTTCTTC. Residues: CASSLARGGFDEQFF. The rearrangement joins TRBV11-3 to TRBJ2-1, with D possibly TRBD2 on 6 matching bases. The CDR3 totals 15 residues. The V end was cut by 5 bases, the J end by 8 bases, with 19 bases between. Germline-derived CDR1 and CDR2 are SGHNT and YENEEA.

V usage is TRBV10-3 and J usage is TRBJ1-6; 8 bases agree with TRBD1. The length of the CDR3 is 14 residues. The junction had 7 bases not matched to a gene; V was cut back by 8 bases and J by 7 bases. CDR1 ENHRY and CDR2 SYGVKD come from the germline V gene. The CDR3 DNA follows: TGTGCCATCCGACAGGGGACCGCCAATTCACCCCTCCACTTT. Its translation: CAIRQGTANSPLHF.

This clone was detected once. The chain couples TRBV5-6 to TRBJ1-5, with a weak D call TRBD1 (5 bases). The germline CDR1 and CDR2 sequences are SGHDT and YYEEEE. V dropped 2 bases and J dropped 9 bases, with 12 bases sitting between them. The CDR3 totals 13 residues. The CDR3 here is CASSLDREGPQHF. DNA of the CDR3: TGTGCCAGCAGCTTAGACAGAGAAGGGCCCCAGCATTTT.

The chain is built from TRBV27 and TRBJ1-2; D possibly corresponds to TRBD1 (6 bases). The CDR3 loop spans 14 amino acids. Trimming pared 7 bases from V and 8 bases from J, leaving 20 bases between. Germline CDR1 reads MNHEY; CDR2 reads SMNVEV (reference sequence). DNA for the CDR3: TGTGCCAGCACGCCGTGGGGGGGGGCGCGCGGCTACACCTTC. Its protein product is CASTPWGGARGYTF.

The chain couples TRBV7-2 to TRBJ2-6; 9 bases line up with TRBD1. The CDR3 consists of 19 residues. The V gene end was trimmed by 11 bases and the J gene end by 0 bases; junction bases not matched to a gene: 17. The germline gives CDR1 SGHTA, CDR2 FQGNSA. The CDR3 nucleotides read TGTGCCGGACGGGGGACAGGGAGGGTACGGGGCTCTGGGGCCAACGTCCTGACTTTC. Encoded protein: CAGRGTGRVRGSGANVLTF. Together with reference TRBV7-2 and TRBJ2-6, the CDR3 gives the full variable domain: GAGVSQSPSNKVTEKGKDVELRCDPISGHTALYWYRQSLGQGLEFLIYFQGNSAPDKSGLPSDRFSAERTGGSVSTLTIQRTQQEDSAVYLCAGRGTGRVRGSGANVLTFGAGSRLTVL.

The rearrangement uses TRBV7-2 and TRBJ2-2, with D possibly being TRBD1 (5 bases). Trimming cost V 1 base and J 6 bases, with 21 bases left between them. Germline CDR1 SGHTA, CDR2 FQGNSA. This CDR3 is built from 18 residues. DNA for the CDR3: TGTGCCAGCAGCTTAGAATGGTCAGACGGACAACCCCCCGGGGAGCTGTTTTTT. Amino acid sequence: CASSLEWSDGQPPGELFF. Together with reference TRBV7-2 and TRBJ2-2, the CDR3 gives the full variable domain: GAGVSQSPSNKVTEKGKDVELRCDPISGHTALYWYRQSLGQGLEFLIYFQGNSAPDKSGLPSDRFSAERTGGSVSTLTIQRTQQEDSAVYLCASSLEWSDGQPPGELFFGEGSRLTVL.

CDR3 region: CASSFSGQGLNEQFF. The CDR3 DNA is TGTGCCAGCAGCTTCTCGGGACAGGGATTAAATGAGCAGTTCTTC. The rearrangement joins TRBV7-9 to TRBJ2-1, with 9 bases that match TRBD1. Unmatched junction bases numbered 7, after V lost 3 bases and J lost 7 bases. CDR3 length: 15 amino acids. CDR1 and CDR2 (germline): SEHNR, FQNEAQ (reference sequence).

The CDR3: CASSLNSGAQETQYF. DNA of the CDR3: TGTGCCAGCAGCTTAAACAGCGGGGCCCAAGAGACCCAGTACTTC. The V gene is TRBV7-3, the J gene TRBJ2-5; 7 bases fit TRBD2. Germline V gene sequence: CDR1 SGHTA, CDR2 FQGTGA. V gave up 1 base and J gave up 1 base; unmatched junction bases: 3. The CDR3 is made up of 15 amino acids.

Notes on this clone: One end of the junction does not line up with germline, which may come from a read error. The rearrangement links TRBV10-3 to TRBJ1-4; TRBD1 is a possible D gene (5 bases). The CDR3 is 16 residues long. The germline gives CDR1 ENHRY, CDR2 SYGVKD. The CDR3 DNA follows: TGTGCCACCAGTGGAGTGGGGGAGGCCACTAATGAAAAACTGTTTTTT. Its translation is CATSGVGEATNEKLFF.

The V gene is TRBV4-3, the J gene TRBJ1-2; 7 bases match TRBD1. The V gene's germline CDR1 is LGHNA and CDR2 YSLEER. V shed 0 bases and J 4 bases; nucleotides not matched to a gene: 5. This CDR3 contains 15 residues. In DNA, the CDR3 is TGCGCCAGCAGCCAAGACATGGGACAGATCTATGGCTACACCTTC. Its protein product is CASSQDMGQIYGYTF.

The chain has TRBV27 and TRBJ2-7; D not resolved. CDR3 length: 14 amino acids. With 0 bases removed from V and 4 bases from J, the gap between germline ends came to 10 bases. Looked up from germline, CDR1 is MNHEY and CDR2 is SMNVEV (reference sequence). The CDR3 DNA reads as TGTGCCAGCAGTTTATCCACAGATGCATACGAGCAGTACTTC. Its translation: CASSLSTDAYEQYF.

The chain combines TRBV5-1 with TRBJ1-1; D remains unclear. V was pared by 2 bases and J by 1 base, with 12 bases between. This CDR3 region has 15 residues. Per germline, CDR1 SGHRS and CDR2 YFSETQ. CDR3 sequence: CASSFSVSPNTEAFF. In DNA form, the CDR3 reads TGCGCCAGCAGCTTTTCGGTATCACCGAACACTGAAGCTTTCTTT. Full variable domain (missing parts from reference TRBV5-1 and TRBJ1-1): KAGVTQTPRYLIKTRGQQVTLSCSPISGHRSVSWYQQTPGQGLQFLFEYFSETQRNKGNFPGRFSGRQFSNSRSEMNVSTLELGDSALYLCASSFSVSPNTEAFFGQGTRLTVV.

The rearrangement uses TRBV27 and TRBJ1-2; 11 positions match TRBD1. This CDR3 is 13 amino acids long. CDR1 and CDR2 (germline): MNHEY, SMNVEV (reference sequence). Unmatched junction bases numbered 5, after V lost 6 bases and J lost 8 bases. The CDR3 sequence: CASSPDRGRGYTF. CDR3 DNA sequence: TGTGCCAGCAGCCCGGACAGGGGGCGAGGCTACACCTTC.

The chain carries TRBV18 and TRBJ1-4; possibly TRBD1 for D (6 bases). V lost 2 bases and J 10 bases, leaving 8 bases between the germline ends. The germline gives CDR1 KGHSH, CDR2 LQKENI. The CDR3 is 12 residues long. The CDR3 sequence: CASSPGGAKLFF. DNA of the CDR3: TGTGCCAGCTCACCAGGGGGCGCAAAACTGTTTTTT.

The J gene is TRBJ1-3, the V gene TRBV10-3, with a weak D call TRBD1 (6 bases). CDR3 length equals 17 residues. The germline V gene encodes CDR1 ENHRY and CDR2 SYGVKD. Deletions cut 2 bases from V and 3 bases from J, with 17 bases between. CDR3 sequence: CAISETSQGEGGNTIYF. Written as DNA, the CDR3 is TGTGCCATCAGTGAGACCTCACAGGGAGAGGGTGGAAACACCATATATTTT.

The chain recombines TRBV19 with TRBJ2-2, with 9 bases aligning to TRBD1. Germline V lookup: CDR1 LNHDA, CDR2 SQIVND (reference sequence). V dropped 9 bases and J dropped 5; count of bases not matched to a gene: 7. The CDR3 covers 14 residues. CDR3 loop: CASRRTGVTGELFF. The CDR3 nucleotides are TGTGCCAGCCGTCGGACAGGGGTTACCGGGGAGCTGTTTTTT.

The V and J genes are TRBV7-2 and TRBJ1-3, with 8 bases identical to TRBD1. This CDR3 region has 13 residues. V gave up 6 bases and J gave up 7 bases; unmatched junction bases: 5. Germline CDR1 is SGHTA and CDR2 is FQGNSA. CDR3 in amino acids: CASRSTGVNTIYF. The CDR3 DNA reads TGTGCCAGCAGATCGACAGGGGTGAACACCATATATTTT.

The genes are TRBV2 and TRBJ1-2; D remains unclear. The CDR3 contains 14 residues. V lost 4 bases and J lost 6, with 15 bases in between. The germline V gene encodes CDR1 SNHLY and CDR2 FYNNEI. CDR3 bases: TGTGCCAGCAGTGTAATGGTACTAGGTAATGGCTACACCTTC. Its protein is CASSVMVLGNGYTF.